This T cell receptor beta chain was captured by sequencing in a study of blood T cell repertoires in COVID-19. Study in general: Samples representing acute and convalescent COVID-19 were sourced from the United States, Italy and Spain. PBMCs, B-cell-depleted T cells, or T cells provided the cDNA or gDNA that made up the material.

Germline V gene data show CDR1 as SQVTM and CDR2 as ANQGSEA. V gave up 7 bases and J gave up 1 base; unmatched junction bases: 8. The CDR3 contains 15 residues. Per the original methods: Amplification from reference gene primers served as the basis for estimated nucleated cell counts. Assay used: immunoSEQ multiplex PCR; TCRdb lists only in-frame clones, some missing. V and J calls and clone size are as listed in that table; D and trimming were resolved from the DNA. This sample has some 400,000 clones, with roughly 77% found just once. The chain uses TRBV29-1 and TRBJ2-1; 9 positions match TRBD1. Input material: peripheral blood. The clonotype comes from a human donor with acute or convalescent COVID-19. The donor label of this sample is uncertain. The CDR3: CSGGQGTWSYNEQFF. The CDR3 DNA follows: TGCAGCGGGGGACAGGGAACCTGGTCCTACAATGAGCAGTTCTTC.